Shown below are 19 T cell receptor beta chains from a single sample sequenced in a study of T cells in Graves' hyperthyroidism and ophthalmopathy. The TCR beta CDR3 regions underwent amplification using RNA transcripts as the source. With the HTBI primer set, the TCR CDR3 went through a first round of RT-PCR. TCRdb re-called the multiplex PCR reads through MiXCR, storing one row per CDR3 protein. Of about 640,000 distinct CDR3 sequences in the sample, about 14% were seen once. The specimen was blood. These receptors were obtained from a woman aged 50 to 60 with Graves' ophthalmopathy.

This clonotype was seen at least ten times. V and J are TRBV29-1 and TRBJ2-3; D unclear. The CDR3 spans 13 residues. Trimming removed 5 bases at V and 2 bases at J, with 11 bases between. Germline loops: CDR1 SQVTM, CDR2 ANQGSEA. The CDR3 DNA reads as TGCAGCGTTTGCCCCGAACCCACAGATACGCAGTATTTT. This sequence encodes CSVCPEPTDTQYF.

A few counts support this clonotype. CDR3 loop: CASRRDRADEQFF. CDR3 sequence (DNA): TGTGCCAGTAGGAGGGACAGAGCGGATGAGCAGTTCTTC. V is TRBV19 and J is TRBJ2-1; TRBD1 matches 7 bases. V dropped 6 bases and J dropped 8; count of bases not matched to a gene: 7. The CDR3 contains 13 residues. The germline gives CDR1 LNHDA, CDR2 SQIVND (reference sequence).

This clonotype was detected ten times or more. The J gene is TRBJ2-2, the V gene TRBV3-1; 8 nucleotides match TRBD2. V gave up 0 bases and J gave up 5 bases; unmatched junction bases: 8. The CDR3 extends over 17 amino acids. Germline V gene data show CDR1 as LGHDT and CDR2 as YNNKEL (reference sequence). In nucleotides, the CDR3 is TGTGCCAGCAGCCAAGATGCCCAGCGGGAGTATACCGGGGAGCTGTTTTTT. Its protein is CASSQDAQREYTGELFF.

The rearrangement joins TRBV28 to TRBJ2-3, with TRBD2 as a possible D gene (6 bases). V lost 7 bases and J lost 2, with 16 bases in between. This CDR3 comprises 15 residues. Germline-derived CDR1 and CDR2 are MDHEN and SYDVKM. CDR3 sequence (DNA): TGTGCCAGCAAAATTGGAGGGGCCGTCACAGATACGCAGTATTTT. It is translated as CASKIGGAVTDTQYF.

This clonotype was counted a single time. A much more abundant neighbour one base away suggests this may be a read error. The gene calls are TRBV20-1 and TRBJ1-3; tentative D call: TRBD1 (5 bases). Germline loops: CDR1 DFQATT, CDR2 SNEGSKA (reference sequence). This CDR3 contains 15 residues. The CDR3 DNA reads TGCAGTGCTAGCCCCCCGGGGGTGGGTGGAAACACCACATATTTT. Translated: CSASPPGVGGNTTYF.

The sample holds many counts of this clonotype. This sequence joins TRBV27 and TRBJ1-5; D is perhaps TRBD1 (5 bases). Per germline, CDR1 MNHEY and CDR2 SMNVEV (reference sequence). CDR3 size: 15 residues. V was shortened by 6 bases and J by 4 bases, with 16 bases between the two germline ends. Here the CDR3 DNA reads TGTGCCAGCAGCTGGACCGGGACTAGTAATCAGCCCCAGCATTTT. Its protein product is CASSWTGTSNQPQHF.

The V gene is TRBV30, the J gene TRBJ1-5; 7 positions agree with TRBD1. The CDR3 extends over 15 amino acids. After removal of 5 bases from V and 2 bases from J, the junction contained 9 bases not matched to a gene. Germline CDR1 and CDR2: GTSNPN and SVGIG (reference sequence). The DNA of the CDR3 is TGTGCCTGGCACACAGGGGCCGCAGGCAATCAGCCCCAGCATTTT. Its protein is CAWHTGAAGNQPQHF.

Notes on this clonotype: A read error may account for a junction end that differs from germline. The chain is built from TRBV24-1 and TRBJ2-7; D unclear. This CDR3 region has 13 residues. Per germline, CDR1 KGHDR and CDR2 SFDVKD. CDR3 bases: TGTGCCACCAGTCCGGATAGCACCCACGAGCAGTGCTTC. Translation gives CATSPDSTHEQCF.

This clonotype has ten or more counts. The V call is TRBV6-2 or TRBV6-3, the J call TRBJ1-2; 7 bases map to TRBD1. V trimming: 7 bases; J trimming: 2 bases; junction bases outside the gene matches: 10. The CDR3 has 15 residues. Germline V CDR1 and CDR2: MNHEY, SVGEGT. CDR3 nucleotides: TGTGCCAGCACCCCATCGGGACAGACCAACTATGGCTACACCTTC. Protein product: CASTPSGQTNYGYTF.

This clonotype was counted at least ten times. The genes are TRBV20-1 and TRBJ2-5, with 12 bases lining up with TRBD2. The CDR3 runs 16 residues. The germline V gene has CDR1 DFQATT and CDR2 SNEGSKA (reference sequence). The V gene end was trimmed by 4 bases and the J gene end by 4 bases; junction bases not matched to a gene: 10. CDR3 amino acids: CSAISASGRVGETQYF. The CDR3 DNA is TGCAGTGCTATCTCTGCTAGCGGGAGGGTAGGAGAGACCCAGTACTTC.

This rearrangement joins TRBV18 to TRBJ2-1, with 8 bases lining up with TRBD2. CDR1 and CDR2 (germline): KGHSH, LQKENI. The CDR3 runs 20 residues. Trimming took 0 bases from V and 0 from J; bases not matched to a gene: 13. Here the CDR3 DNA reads TGTGCCAGCTCACCACCGGACGGGAGGGCCGGGCCGAGCTCCTACAATGAGCAGTTCTTC. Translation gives CASSPPDGRAGPSSYNEQFF.

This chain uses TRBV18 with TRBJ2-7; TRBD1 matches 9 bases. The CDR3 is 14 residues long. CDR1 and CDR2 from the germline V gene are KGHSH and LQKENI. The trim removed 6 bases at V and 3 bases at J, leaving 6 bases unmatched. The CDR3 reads CASSEGQGRYEQYF. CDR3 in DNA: TGTGCCAGCTCCGAGGGACAGGGACGCTACGAGCAGTACTTC.

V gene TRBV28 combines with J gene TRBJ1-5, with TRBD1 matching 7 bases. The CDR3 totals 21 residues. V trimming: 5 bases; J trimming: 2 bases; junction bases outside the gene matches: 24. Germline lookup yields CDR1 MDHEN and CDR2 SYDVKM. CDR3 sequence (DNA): TGTGCCAGCAGTACCAGACAGGGTCGGGTTCGTGGGAACGTGGGCAATCAGCCCCAGCATTTT. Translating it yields CASSTRQGRVRGNVGNQPQHF.

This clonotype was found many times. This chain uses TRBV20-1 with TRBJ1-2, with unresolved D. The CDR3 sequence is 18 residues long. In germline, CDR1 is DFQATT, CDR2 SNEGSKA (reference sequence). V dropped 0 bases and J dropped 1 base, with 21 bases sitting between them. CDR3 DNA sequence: TGCAGTGCTAGAGATTCGGGAGCCAGGAGAAAAGTTAACTATGGCTACACCTTC. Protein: CSARDSGARRKVNYGYTF.

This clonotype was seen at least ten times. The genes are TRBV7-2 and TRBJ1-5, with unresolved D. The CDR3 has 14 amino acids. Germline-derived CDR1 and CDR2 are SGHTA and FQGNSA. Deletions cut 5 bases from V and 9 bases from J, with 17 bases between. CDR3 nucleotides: TGTGCCAGCAGCGTCGACACACGAGGGCGGCCCCAGCATTTT. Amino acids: CASSVDTRGRPQHF.

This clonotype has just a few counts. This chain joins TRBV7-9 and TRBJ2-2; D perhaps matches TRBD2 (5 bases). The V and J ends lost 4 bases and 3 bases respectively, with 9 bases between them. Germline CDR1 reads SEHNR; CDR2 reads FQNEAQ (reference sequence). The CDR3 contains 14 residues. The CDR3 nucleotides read TGTGCCAGCAGCTCGGACTCCTACACCGGGGAGCTGTTTTTT. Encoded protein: CASSSDSYTGELFF.

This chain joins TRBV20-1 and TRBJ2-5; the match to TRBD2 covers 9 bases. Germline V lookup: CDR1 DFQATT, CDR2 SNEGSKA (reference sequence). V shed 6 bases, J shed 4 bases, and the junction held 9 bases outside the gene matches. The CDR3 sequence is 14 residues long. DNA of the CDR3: TGCAGTGCCGTTAGCGGGAGAATTCGAGAGACCCAGTACTTC. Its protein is CSAVSGRIRETQYF.

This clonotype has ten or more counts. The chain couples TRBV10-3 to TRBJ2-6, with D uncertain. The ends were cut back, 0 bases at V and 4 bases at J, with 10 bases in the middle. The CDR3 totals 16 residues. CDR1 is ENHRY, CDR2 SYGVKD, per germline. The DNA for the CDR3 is TGTGCCATCAGTGAGTCGAGTGGACCCGGGGCCAACGTCCTGACTTTC. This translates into CAISESSGPGANVLTF.

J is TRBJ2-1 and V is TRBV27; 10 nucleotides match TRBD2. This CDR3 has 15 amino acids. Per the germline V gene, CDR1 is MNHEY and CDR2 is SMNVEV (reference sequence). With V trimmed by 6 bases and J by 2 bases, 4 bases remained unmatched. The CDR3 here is CASRGLAGAYNEQFF. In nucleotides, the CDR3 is TGTGCCAGCAGGGGCCTAGCGGGAGCCTACAATGAGCAGTTCTTC.